This T cell receptor beta chain was sequenced during a study of T cell responses to AZD1222 COVID-19 vaccine. The table came from immunoSEQ multiplex PCR; TCRdb's copy has only in-frame clones and leaves some out. The sample includes about 140,000 clones, approximately 93% of them seen just once. There are a few counts of this clone. Other DNA sequences from this sample encode an identical CDR3 as well. The CDR3 is made up of 14 amino acids. The germline gives CDR1 SGHRS, CDR2 YFSETQ. V shed 0 bases and J shed 5 bases, with 11 bases lying between them. The chain recombines TRBV5-1 with TRBJ1-1; D call uncertain. The sequence derives from an adult in good health. The sequenced sample was peripheral blood, obtained on day 0 of MenACWY control vaccination. This CDR3 reads CASSLEQPGTEAFF. In nucleotides, the CDR3 is TGCGCCAGCAGCTTGGAACAGCCTGGGACTGAAGCTTTCTTT.